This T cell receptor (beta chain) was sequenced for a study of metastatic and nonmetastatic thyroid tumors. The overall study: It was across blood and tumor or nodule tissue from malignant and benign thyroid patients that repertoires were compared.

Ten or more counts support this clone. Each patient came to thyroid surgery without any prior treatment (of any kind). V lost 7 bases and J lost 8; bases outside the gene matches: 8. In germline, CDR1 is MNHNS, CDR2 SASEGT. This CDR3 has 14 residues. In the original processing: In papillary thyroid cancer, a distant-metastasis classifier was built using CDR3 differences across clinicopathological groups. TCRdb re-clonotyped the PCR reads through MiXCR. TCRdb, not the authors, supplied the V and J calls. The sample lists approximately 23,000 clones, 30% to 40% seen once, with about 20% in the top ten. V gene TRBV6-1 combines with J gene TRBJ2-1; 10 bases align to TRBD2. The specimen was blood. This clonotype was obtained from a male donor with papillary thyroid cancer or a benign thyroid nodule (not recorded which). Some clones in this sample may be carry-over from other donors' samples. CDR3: CASILAGVLDEQFF. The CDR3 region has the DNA TGTGCCAGCATCCTAGCGGGAGTTCTCGATGAGCAGTTCTTC.